This T cell receptor beta chain was sequenced during a study of T cells in localized non-small cell lung cancer. Per germline, CDR1 MDHEN and CDR2 SYDVKM. V was shortened by 4 bases and J by 8 bases, with 5 bases between the two germline ends. The length of the CDR3 is 10 residues. Points from the study as a whole: Exceeding tumor, uninvolved adjacent lung had the highest T cell clonality. There were a median about 53 of the top 100 tumor clones appearing in adjacent lung. Heterogeneity cannot be ruled out, as sequencing used one tumor region only.

Clones were sequenced by immunoSEQ multiplex PCR, and TCRdb holds only the in-frame ones, with some missing. The sample includes approximately 70,000 clones, 80% to 90% of them seen just once. Note on this clone: Its target is unknown.

The chain couples TRBV28 to TRBJ1-1; the D is unclear. The clonotype comes from a male donor at least 60 years old with stage III squamous cell lung carcinoma. Sequenced here: peripheral blood, sampled before any cancer treatment. The chain's CDR3 is CASSSEEAFF. The DNA of the CDR3 is TGTGCCAGCAGTTCCGAGGAAGCTTTCTTT.